Listed below are T cell receptor beta chains from one sample, sequenced in a study of shared T cell receptors in the human thymus. The data were produced by immunoSEQ multiplex PCR, yet TCRdb's version contains in-frame clones alone and is incomplete. The sample contains 650,000 to 950,000 clones, roughly 85% of which appear only once. The sample was also reused in another study, on human thymus T cells.

Sample: thymocytes. The receptors originated from a girl under three years old with a congenital heart defect. The CDR3 runs from the conserved cysteine through the conserved F or W. A D gene is named only where the DNA matches it firmly. Rows may omit the clone size; those that give it use once, few, many or a size class.

clone size	V gene	J gene	D gene	CDR3 DNA	CDR3 protein
.	TRBV11-2	TRBJ2-7	TRBD1	TGTGCCAGCAGATACGCCGGGCCCACCGGGACAGGGGCCTCCTACGAGCAGTACTTC	CASRYAGPTGTGASYEQYF
.	TRBV10-2	TRBJ1-1	TRBD1	TGCGCCAGCAGCTGGACAGGGGGCGAGAAGGCTGAAGCTTTCTTT	CASSWTGGEKAEAFF
.	TRBV2	TRBJ2-3	.	TGTGCCAGCAGGCCCCGTAGTAGCACAGATACGCAGTATTTT	CASRPRSSTDTQYF
.	TRBV13	TRBJ1-6	TRBD1	TGTGCCAGCACCCTCCGGGGACAGAGCTCCTATAATTCACCCCTCCACTTT	CASTLRGQSSYNSPLHF
.	TRBV5-1	TRBJ2-7	.	TGCGCCAGCAGCCCCACTCTGACCTACGAGCAGTACTTC	CASSPTLTYEQYF
.	TRBV2	TRBJ2-2	TRBD1	TGTGCCAGCAGTGAAACGAAGGACAGGCGGACGACCGGGGAGCTGTTTTTT	CASSETKDRRTTGELFF
.	TRBV5-1	TRBJ1-1	TRBD1	TGCGCCAGCAGCTTGGCTGAGGGGACAGGGGTAATGAACACTGAAGCTTTCTTT	CASSLAEGTGVMNTEAFF
once	TRBV28	TRBJ2-2	TRBD1	TGTGCCAGCAGCCAGCACAGGGGCCTTCCTCCTAACACCGGGGAGCTGTTTTTT	CASSQHRGLPPNTGELFF
.	TRBV7-9	TRBJ1-2	.	TGTGCCAGCAGCTTATCCTATGCGGGGAGGGATGGCTACACCTTC	CASSLSYAGRDGYTF
.	TRBV4-3	TRBJ2-7	TRBD1	TGCGCCAGCAGCCATGATCGACAGGGGCAGCGTAAGTCCTACGAGCAGTACTTC	CASSHDRQGQRKSYEQYF
.	TRBV7-3	TRBJ1-2	.	TGTGCCAGCAGCTCCCCCGGGACTGTCGAATGCTATGGCTACACCTTC	CASSSPGTVECYGYTF
few	TRBV5-4	TRBJ2-1	.	TGTGCCAGCAGCTTGGTTTCTCACAATGAGCAGTTCTTC	CASSLVSHNEQFF
.	TRBV5-8	TRBJ2-7	.	TGTGCCAGCAGCTTCGGGAAGCTGTTCCACGAGCAGTACTTC	CASSFGKLFHEQYF
once	TRBV29-1	TRBJ1-2	.	TGCAGCGTTTGGGGACGGGGGGCGGGGGGCTACACCTTC	CSVWGRGAGGYTF
.	TRBV5-4	TRBJ1-2	TRBD1	TGTGCCAGCAGCACCACCGGGACAGGGGCGAGATGCTACACCTTC	CASSTTGTGARCYTF
few	TRBV14	TRBJ2-7	.	TGTGCCAGCAGCCCTGTTTCAGGGGTTTTCGGCTGCGAGCAGTACTTC	CASSPVSGVFGCEQYF
.	TRBV19	TRBJ1-4	.	TGTGCCAGTAGTACCACAGGGAAGGTGGATCAAGAGGGAGAAAAACTGTTTTTT	CASSTTGKVDQEGEKLFF
few	TRBV7-7	TRBJ2-5	.	TGTGCCAGCAGCCATCTTCCGGGGGGCGGTCAAGAGACCCAGTACTTC	CASSHLPGGGQETQYF
.	TRBV14	TRBJ1-1	TRBD1	TGTGCCAGCAGCCAAGGGATCTACCGACAGGGAGAGGAGGGTGAAGCTTTCTTT	CASSQGIYRQGEEGEAFF
.	TRBV7-9	TRBJ1-1	.	TGTGCCAGCAGTGACAGGATGGACGCCCCTGCCCCTGAAGCTTTCTTT	CASSDRMDAPAPEAFF
.	TRBV5-1	TRBJ1-2	TRBD1	TGCGCCAGCAGCTCCCGGACTCTGACAGGGGCCCACCCCTATGGCTACACCTTC	CASSSRTLTGAHPYGYTF
.	TRBV11-2	TRBJ1-6	.	TGTGCCAGCAGCTTAAACTGCGCACCCCCTATGCCCCTCCACTTT	CASSLNCAPPMPLHF
.	TRBV13	TRBJ1-2	TRBD1	TGTGCCAGCAGCCCAAGGGACAGCCGGATCTATGGCTACACCTTC	CASSPRDSRIYGYTF
.	TRBV4-3	TRBJ1-2	TRBD1	TGCGCCAGCAGCCAAGATAGACAGGGGGCCGCTGATGGCTACACCTTC	CASSQDRQGAADGYTF
.	TRBV6-4	TRBJ1-6	TRBD1	TGTGCCAGCAGTGAAAGACAGGGAAGCTCACCCCTCCACTTT	CASSERQGSSPLHF
.	TRBV6-5	TRBJ1-2	.	TGTGCCAGCAGTTATCTGAGGAACTTCTATGGCTACACCTTC	CASSYLRNFYGYTF
.	TRBV11-2	TRBJ2-1	TRBD1	TGTGCCAGCAGCCTAGAGGGGGCTGAGCAGTTCTTC	CASSLEGAEQFF
.	TRBV7-6	TRBJ1-5	.	TGTGCCAGCAGCTCCCAGTCAGGGGCGCGGGAGGGTCTATATAGCAATCAGCCCCAGCATTTT	CASSSQSGAREGLYSNQPQHF
.	TRBV5-1	TRBJ1-2	TRBD1	TGCGCCAGCAGCTTGGGGGACAGAAATCCCTATGGCTACACCTTC	CASSLGDRNPYGYTF
.	TRBV7-2	TRBJ2-5	TRBD2	TGTGCCAGCAGCCGGATATCGGCTAGCGGGGGTCAAGAGACCCAGTACTTC	CASSRISASGGQETQYF
.	TRBV14	TRBJ2-3	TRBD2	TGTGCCAGCAGCCCACAAGGGGTAGCGGGGGATACGCAGTATTTT	CASSPQGVAGDTQYF
once	TRBV27	TRBJ1-6	TRBD1	TGTGCCAGCAGGCCAGCAGGACAGGGATCTCCCATTAATTCACCCCTCCACTTT	CASRPAGQGSPINSPLHF
few	TRBV6-1	TRBJ1-2	TRBD1	TGTGCCAGCAGTGAAACGACAGGGCCCAGCTATGGCTACACCTTC	CASSETTGPSYGYTF
.	TRBV7-9	TRBJ1-2	.	TGTGCCAGCAGCCCGCGAACCTATGGCTACACCTTC	CASSPRTYGYTF
once	TRBV5-6	TRBJ1-3	.	TGTGCCAGCAGCTTTCTAGGGGTTGGAAACACCATATATTTT	CASSFLGVGNTIYF
once	TRBV5-1	TRBJ2-1	TRBD2	TGCGCCAGCAGCTTACCAGATCTAGCGGGGCTTCGGCATGAGCAGTTCTTC	CASSLPDLAGLRHEQFF
few	TRBV7-9	TRBJ1-3	.	TGTGCCAGCAGCTTATGTCAGGGTAAAAACACCATATATTTT	CASSLCQGKNTIYF
.	TRBV10-1	TRBJ2-1	TRBD1	TGCGCCAGCAGGGAGCACCGGACAGGGGAATACAATGAGCAGTTCTTC	CASREHRTGEYNEQFF
.	TRBV5-1	TRBJ2-7	TRBD1	TGCGCCAGCAGGGAACGGGACAGGCCGCGCTACGAGCAGTACTTC	CASRERDRPRYEQYF
.	TRBV6-1	TRBJ2-7	TRBD1	TGTGCCAGCCCCCGGGACAGGGGGCAGTACGAGCAGTACTTC	CASPRDRGQYEQYF
.	TRBV5-4	TRBJ2-5	.	TGTGCCAGCAGCTTGGAGGGGCGAGAGACCCAGTACTTC	CASSLEGRETQYF
.	TRBV29-1	TRBJ1-1	.	TGCAGCGTTAATTTGGTCAGGGAGGGCACTGAAGCTTTCTTT	CSVNLVREGTEAFF
once	TRBV7-5	TRBJ2-3	.	TGTGCCAGAAGCCCCGAGGGACAGGGAAGCACAGATACGCAGTATTTT	CARSPEGQGSTDTQYF
.	TRBV6-1	TRBJ1-2	TRBD1	TGTGCCAGCAGTGGCCCGGGACAGGAGCTATACAACTATGGCTACACCTTC	CASSGPGQELYNYGYTF
.	TRBV10-2	TRBJ2-7	.	TGCGCCAGCAGTGGAACCACATGGGGGGTCTACGAGCAGTACTTC	CASSGTTWGVYEQYF
.	TRBV4-1	TRBJ1-5	TRBD1	TGCGCCAGCAGCCAAGAATCCACAGGGGGGAACCAGCCCCAGCATTTT	CASSQESTGGNQPQHF
.	TRBV5-5	TRBJ1-3	.	TGTGCCAGCAGCCCGTTTTCTTACTCCTCTGGAAACACCATATATTTT	CASSPFSYSSGNTIYF
few	TRBV4-1	TRBJ2-6	TRBD2	TGCGCCAGCAGCCAAGTTAGCGGGGGGGCGGCCGGGGCCAACGTCCTGACTTTC	CASSQVSGGAAGANVLTF
.	TRBV7-9	TRBJ1-4	.	TGTGCCAGCAGCTCTTTCGCGGCAGGGGCTATTGAAAAACTGTTTTTT	CASSSFAAGAIEKLFF
.	TRBV4-1	TRBJ1-1	.	TGCGCCAGCACCGATGGACATGGGGGGGGAGGCACTGAAGCTTTCTTT	CASTDGHGGGGTEAFF
.	TRBV6-5	TRBJ1-2	.	TGTGCCAGCGCGAGGACGGGGGACTATGGCTACACCTTC	CASARTGDYGYTF
.	TRBV4-3	TRBJ1-1	TRBD1	TGCGCCAGCAGCCAAGAGTTTGATTACACCCAGGGGGTGAACACTGAAGCTTTCTTT	CASSQEFDYTQGVNTEAFF